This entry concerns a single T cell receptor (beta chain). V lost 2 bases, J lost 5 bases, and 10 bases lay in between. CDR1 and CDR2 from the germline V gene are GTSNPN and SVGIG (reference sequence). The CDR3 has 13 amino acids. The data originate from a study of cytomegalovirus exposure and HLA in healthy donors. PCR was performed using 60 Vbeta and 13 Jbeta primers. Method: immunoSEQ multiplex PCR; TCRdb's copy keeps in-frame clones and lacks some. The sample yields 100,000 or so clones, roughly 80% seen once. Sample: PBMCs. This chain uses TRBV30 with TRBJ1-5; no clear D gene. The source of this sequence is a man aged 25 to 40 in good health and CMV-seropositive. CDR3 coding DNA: TGTGCCTGGAGTCCAGGCCGAGATCAGCCCCAGCATTTT. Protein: CAWSPGRDQPQHF.